This is a list of T cell receptor beta chains from one sample in a study of blood T cell repertoires in COVID-19. Data came from immunoSEQ multiplex PCR; TCRdb stores just in-frame clones and leaves some out. The sample lists a few hundred thousand clones; around 92% were seen once. The sequenced sample was peripheral blood. The origin of the receptors is a person aged 18 to 29 with COVID-19, enrolled during active disease. The CDR3 runs from the conserved cysteine through the conserved F or W. D genes are given only for firm matches. Size values are once, few and many counts, or a class for expanded clones, and some rows have none.

d_call: TRBD1; j_call: TRBJ2-5; v_call: TRBV27; clone_size: NA; cdr3_aa: CASTGLAGTGGGETQYF; cdr3_nt: TGTGCCAGTACGGGGCTGGCCGGGACAGGGGGCGGGGAGACCCAGTACTTC
d_call: NA; j_call: TRBJ2-2; v_call: TRBV10-3; clone_size: NA; cdr3_aa: CAISDGNGELFF; cdr3_nt: TGTGCCATCAGTGACGGGAACGGGGAGCTGTTTTTT
d_call: TRBD2; j_call: TRBJ2-7; v_call: TRBV9; clone_size: NA; cdr3_aa: CASSATSGRAYEQYF; cdr3_nt: TGTGCCAGCAGCGCCACTAGCGGGAGAGCCTACGAGCAGTACTTC
d_call: TRBD2; j_call: TRBJ2-2; v_call: TRBV11-2; clone_size: NA; cdr3_aa: CASSPRLAGNTGELFF; cdr3_nt: TGTGCCAGCAGCCCCCGACTAGCGGGGAACACCGGGGAGCTGTTTTTT
d_call: NA; j_call: TRBJ2-3; v_call: TRBV4-3; clone_size: NA; cdr3_aa: CASSQSSVDTDTQYF; cdr3_nt: TGCGCCAGCAGCCAAAGTAGCGTCGATACAGATACGCAGTATTTT
d_call: NA; j_call: TRBJ2-1; v_call: TRBV6-2/TRBV6-3; clone_size: NA; cdr3_aa: CASSYPGHYNEQFF; cdr3_nt: TGTGCCAGCAGTTACCCCGGACACTACAATGAGCAGTTCTTC
d_call: TRBD1; j_call: TRBJ2-7; v_call: TRBV15; clone_size: NA; cdr3_aa: CATSRDKGAIYEQYF; cdr3_nt: TGTGCCACCAGCAGAGATAAGGGGGCGATTTACGAGCAGTACTTC
d_call: NA; j_call: TRBJ2-2; v_call: TRBV3-1/TRBV3-2; clone_size: NA; cdr3_aa: CASSPASGYSGELFF; cdr3_nt: TGTGCCAGCAGTCCTGCCAGCGGGTACTCCGGGGAGCTGTTTTTT
d_call: TRBD1; j_call: TRBJ2-2; v_call: TRBV9; clone_size: NA; cdr3_aa: CASSVRQGGGELFF; cdr3_nt: TGTGCCAGCAGCGTTCGACAGGGTGGCGGGGAGCTGTTTTTT
d_call: TRBD2; j_call: TRBJ2-7; v_call: TRBV5-6; clone_size: NA; cdr3_aa: CASSMGLVDEQYF; cdr3_nt: TGTGCCAGCAGCATGGGACTAGTGGATGAGCAGTACTTC
d_call: NA; j_call: TRBJ1-4; v_call: TRBV9; clone_size: NA; cdr3_aa: CASSGSATNEKLFF; cdr3_nt: TGTGCCAGCAGCGGATCAGCAACTAATGAAAAACTGTTTTTT
d_call: NA; j_call: TRBJ2-1; v_call: TRBV4-2; clone_size: once; cdr3_aa: CASSQDRREQFF; cdr3_nt: TGTGCCAGCAGCCAAGATAGGCGGGAGCAGTTCTTC
d_call: TRBD1; j_call: TRBJ1-2; v_call: TRBV27; clone_size: NA; cdr3_aa: CASSLLGTDRYGYTF; cdr3_nt: TGTGCCAGCAGTTTACTCGGGACAGATCGGTATGGCTACACCTTC
d_call: NA; j_call: TRBJ2-3; v_call: TRBV4-2; clone_size: NA; cdr3_aa: CASSQDSFEDTQYF; cdr3_nt: TGTGCCAGCAGCCAAGATAGCTTCGAGGATACGCAGTATTTT
d_call: NA; j_call: TRBJ2-5; v_call: TRBV28; clone_size: NA; cdr3_aa: CATFGGDQETQYF; cdr3_nt: TGTGCCACCTTCGGAGGGGACCAAGAGACCCAGTACTTC
d_call: TRBD1; j_call: TRBJ2-7; v_call: TRBV20-1; clone_size: NA; cdr3_aa: CSKGQAGEQYF; cdr3_nt: TGCAGTAAGGGACAGGCGGGCGAGCAGTACTTC
d_call: TRBD2; j_call: TRBJ2-7; v_call: TRBV4-2; clone_size: NA; cdr3_aa: CASSQEAGFSYEQYF; cdr3_nt: TGTGCCAGCAGCCAAGAAGCGGGATTCTCCTACGAGCAGTACTTC
d_call: TRBD2; j_call: TRBJ2-3; v_call: TRBV5-6; clone_size: NA; cdr3_aa: CASSFQTSGYATQYF; cdr3_nt: TGTGCCAGCAGCTTTCAGACTAGCGGGTATGCTACGCAGTATTTT
d_call: NA; j_call: TRBJ2-3; v_call: TRBV27; clone_size: NA; cdr3_aa: CASSLKGGTDTQYF; cdr3_nt: TGTGCCAGCAGTTTAAAGGGGGGCACAGATACGCAGTATTTT
d_call: NA; j_call: TRBJ1-5; v_call: TRBV27; clone_size: NA; cdr3_aa: CASSITGQPQHF; cdr3_nt: TGTGCCAGCAGTATTACAGGTCAGCCCCAGCATTTT
d_call: TRBD2; j_call: TRBJ2-2; v_call: TRBV5-4; clone_size: NA; cdr3_aa: CASSLASGRAAGELFF; cdr3_nt: TGTGCCAGCAGCCTAGCTAGCGGGAGGGCCGCCGGGGAGCTGTTTTTT
d_call: NA; j_call: TRBJ2-7; v_call: TRBV3-1/TRBV3-2; clone_size: NA; cdr3_aa: CASSQDLTIREQYF; cdr3_nt: TGTGCCAGCAGCCAAGATTTGACTATCCGAGAGCAGTACTTC
d_call: NA; j_call: TRBJ1-5; v_call: TRBV10-3; clone_size: few; cdr3_aa: CATQGRDTDQPQHF; cdr3_nt: TGTGCCACCCAGGGGAGGGACACAGATCAGCCCCAGCATTTT
d_call: NA; j_call: TRBJ1-5; v_call: TRBV6-5; clone_size: NA; cdr3_aa: CASRENQPQHF; cdr3_nt: TGTGCCAGCAGAGAGAATCAGCCCCAGCATTTT
d_call: NA; j_call: TRBJ1-5; v_call: TRBV28; clone_size: NA; cdr3_aa: CASRESGVSQPQHF; cdr3_nt: TGTGCCAGCAGAGAATCAGGGGTGAGTCAGCCCCAGCATTTT
d_call: NA; j_call: TRBJ2-3; v_call: TRBV19; clone_size: NA; cdr3_aa: CASAQNRDTQYF; cdr3_nt: TGTGCCAGTGCCCAAAATAGAGATACGCAGTATTTT
d_call: NA; j_call: TRBJ2-7; v_call: TRBV20-1; clone_size: NA; cdr3_aa: CSARDYEQYF; cdr3_nt: TGCAGTGCGCGTGACTACGAGCAGTACTTC
d_call: NA; j_call: TRBJ2-6; v_call: TRBV5-1; clone_size: NA; cdr3_aa: CASSSGSGANVLTF; cdr3_nt: TGCGCCAGCAGCTCGGGGTCTGGGGCCAACGTCCTGACTTTC
d_call: NA; j_call: TRBJ2-3; v_call: TRBV11-2; clone_size: NA; cdr3_aa: CASSFSSGFADTQYF; cdr3_nt: TGTGCCAGCAGCTTTAGTAGCGGTTTCGCAGATACGCAGTATTTT
d_call: NA; j_call: TRBJ2-1; v_call: TRBV7-9; clone_size: NA; cdr3_aa: CASSGGTVREQFF; cdr3_nt: TGTGCCAGCAGCGGCGGGACAGTTCGTGAGCAGTTCTTC
d_call: NA; j_call: TRBJ1-1; v_call: TRBV30; clone_size: NA; cdr3_aa: CAWSMGSTEAFF; cdr3_nt: TGTGCCTGGAGTATGGGGAGCACTGAAGCTTTCTTT
d_call: TRBD1; j_call: TRBJ1-3; v_call: TRBV7-9; clone_size: NA; cdr3_aa: CASTSSTGIGNTIYF; cdr3_nt: TGTGCCAGCACGAGCTCGACAGGGATCGGAAACACCATATATTTT
d_call: TRBD1; j_call: TRBJ1-2; v_call: TRBV5-1; clone_size: NA; cdr3_aa: CASSSGTGIPLEGYTF; cdr3_nt: TGCGCCAGCAGTTCCGGGACAGGGATTCCGTTAGAAGGCTACACCTTC
d_call: NA; j_call: TRBJ2-5; v_call: TRBV5-4; clone_size: NA; cdr3_aa: CASSLRGEETQYF; cdr3_nt: TGTGCCAGCAGCTTGAGGGGCGAGGAGACCCAGTACTTC
d_call: TRBD1; j_call: TRBJ2-7; v_call: TRBV11-2; clone_size: NA; cdr3_aa: CASSLGQGGHEQYF; cdr3_nt: TGTGCCAGCAGCCTGGGACAGGGGGGGCACGAGCAGTACTTC
d_call: NA; j_call: TRBJ2-7; v_call: TRBV7-9; clone_size: NA; cdr3_aa: CASARPRKPYEQYF; cdr3_nt: TGTGCCAGCGCCCGACCGCGGAAACCCTACGAGCAGTACTTC
d_call: TRBD1; j_call: TRBJ1-4; v_call: TRBV5-1; clone_size: NA; cdr3_aa: CASSLAPDRASNEKLFF; cdr3_nt: TGCGCCAGCAGCTTGGCCCCCGACAGGGCGTCTAATGAAAAACTGTTTTTT
d_call: NA; j_call: TRBJ1-1; v_call: TRBV2; clone_size: once; cdr3_aa: CASSVDDAVGTEAFF; cdr3_nt: TGTGCCAGCAGCGTAGATGACGCGGTCGGCACTGAAGCTTTCTTT
d_call: TRBD2; j_call: TRBJ2-1; v_call: TRBV5-1; clone_size: NA; cdr3_aa: CASRAVVAGYNEQFF; cdr3_nt: TGCGCCAGCAGGGCCGTGGTAGCGGGGTACAATGAGCAGTTCTTC
d_call: NA; j_call: TRBJ2-7; v_call: TRBV27; clone_size: NA; cdr3_aa: CASSPSAYEQYF; cdr3_nt: TGTGCCAGCAGTCCCTCTGCCTACGAGCAGTACTTC
d_call: TRBD1; j_call: TRBJ2-1; v_call: TRBV4-1; clone_size: NA; cdr3_aa: CASSQERTGGLNEQFF; cdr3_nt: TGCGCCAGCAGCCAAGAGAGAACAGGGGGGTTAAATGAGCAGTTCTTC
d_call: NA; j_call: TRBJ2-7; v_call: TRBV6-5; clone_size: NA; cdr3_aa: CASSPGGSYEQYF; cdr3_nt: TGTGCCAGCAGTCCCGGGGGATCCTACGAGCAGTACTTC
d_call: NA; j_call: TRBJ2-3; v_call: TRBV10-3; clone_size: NA; cdr3_aa: CAISESLAGTDTQYF; cdr3_nt: TGTGCCATCAGTGAGTCTCTGGCCGGCACAGATACGCAGTATTTT
d_call: TRBD1; j_call: TRBJ2-7; v_call: TRBV6-2/TRBV6-3; clone_size: NA; cdr3_aa: CASRPQGTGTYEQYF; cdr3_nt: TGTGCCAGCAGACCTCAAGGGACAGGAACCTACGAGCAGTACTTC
d_call: NA; j_call: TRBJ1-4; v_call: TRBV4-2; clone_size: NA; cdr3_aa: CASSQASMEKLFF; cdr3_nt: TGTGCCAGCAGCCAAGCGTCTATGGAAAAACTGTTTTTT
d_call: TRBD2; j_call: TRBJ2-7; v_call: TRBV6-1; clone_size: once; cdr3_aa: CASSILAGPYEQYF; cdr3_nt: TGTGCCAGCAGCATTCTAGCGGGACCCTACGAGCAGTACTTC
d_call: TRBD2; j_call: TRBJ2-5; v_call: TRBV13; clone_size: NA; cdr3_aa: CASSLAARESETQYF; cdr3_nt: TGTGCCAGCAGCTTAGCCGCGCGGGAGAGCGAGACCCAGTACTTC
d_call: NA; j_call: TRBJ2-2; v_call: TRBV7-2; clone_size: NA; cdr3_aa: CASSSRLDSYTGELFF; cdr3_nt: TGTGCCAGCAGCTCGAGACTGGACAGCTACACCGGGGAGCTGTTTTTT
d_call: NA; j_call: TRBJ1-2; v_call: TRBV20-1; clone_size: NA; cdr3_aa: CSASLTANYGYTF; cdr3_nt: TGCAGTGCTAGTCTGACAGCTAACTATGGCTACACCTTC
d_call: TRBD2; j_call: TRBJ2-7; v_call: TRBV5-1; clone_size: NA; cdr3_aa: CASSATSGSYQQYF; cdr3_nt: TGCGCCAGCAGCGCAACTAGCGGGAGTTACCAGCAGTACTTC
d_call: NA; j_call: TRBJ2-5; v_call: TRBV6-2/TRBV6-3; clone_size: NA; cdr3_aa: CASSTPGFQETQYF; cdr3_nt: TGTGCCAGCAGTACCCCCGGGTTCCAAGAGACCCAGTACTTC
d_call: NA; j_call: TRBJ2-7; v_call: TRBV7-8; clone_size: NA; cdr3_aa: CASSLVGSGNEQYF; cdr3_nt: TGTGCCAGCAGCTTAGTAGGTTCGGGGAACGAGCAGTACTTC